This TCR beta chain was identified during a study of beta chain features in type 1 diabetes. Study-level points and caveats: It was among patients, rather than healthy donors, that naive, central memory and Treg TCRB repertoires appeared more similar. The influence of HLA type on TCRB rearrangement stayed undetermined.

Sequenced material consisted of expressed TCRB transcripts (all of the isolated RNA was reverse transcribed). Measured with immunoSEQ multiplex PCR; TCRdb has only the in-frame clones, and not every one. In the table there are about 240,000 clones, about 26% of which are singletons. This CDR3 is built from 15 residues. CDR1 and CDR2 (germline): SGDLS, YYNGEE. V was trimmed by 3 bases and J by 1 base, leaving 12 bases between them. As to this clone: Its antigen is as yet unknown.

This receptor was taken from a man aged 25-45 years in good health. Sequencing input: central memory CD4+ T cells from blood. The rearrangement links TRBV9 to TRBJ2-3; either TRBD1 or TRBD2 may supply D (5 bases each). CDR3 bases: TGTGCCAGCAGCGCCTTTGAGGGGCGCACAGATACGCAGTATTTT. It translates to CASSAFEGRTDTQYF.